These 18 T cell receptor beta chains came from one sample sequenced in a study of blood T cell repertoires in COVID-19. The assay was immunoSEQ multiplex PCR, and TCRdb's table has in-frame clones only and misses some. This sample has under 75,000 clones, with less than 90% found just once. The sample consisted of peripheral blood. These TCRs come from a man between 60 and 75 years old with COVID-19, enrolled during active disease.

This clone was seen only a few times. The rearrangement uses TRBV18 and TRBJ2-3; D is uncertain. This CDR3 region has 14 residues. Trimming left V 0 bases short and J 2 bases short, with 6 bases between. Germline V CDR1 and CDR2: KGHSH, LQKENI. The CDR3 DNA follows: TGTGCCAGCTCACCACCCGAGGTCACAGATACGCAGTATTTT. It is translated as CASSPPEVTDTQYF.

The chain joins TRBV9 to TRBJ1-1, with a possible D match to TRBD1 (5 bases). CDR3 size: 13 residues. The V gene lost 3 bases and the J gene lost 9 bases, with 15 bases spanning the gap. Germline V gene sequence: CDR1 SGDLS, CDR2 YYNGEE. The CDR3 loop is CASSAIIREQAFF. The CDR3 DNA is TGTGCCAGCAGCGCTATAATCAGGGAACAAGCTTTCTTT.

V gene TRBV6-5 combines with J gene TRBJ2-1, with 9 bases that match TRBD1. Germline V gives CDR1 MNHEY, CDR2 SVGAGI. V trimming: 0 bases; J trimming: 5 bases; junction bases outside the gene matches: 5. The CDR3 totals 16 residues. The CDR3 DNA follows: TGTGCCAGCAGTTACTCACGGGACAGGGTTGACAATGAGCAGTTCTTC. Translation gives CASSYSRDRVDNEQFF.

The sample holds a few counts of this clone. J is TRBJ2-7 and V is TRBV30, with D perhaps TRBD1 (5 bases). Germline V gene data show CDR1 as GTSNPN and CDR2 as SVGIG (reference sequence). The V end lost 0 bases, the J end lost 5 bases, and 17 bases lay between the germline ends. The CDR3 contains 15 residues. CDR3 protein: CAWSVLRTRLHEQYF. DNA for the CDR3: TGTGCCTGGAGTGTACTAAGGACAAGGCTCCACGAGCAGTACTTC.

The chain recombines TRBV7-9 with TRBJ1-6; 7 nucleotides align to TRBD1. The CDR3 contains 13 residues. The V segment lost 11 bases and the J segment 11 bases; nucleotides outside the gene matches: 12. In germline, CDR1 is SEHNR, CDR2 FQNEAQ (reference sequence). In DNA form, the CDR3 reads TGTGCCGGACGAACAGGGGATTTGGCACCCCTCCACTTT. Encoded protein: CAGRTGDLAPLHF.

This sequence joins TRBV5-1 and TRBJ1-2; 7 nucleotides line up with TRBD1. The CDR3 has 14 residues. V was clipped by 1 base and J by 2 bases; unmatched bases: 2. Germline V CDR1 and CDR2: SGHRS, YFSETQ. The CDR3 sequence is CASSLTGDNYGYTF. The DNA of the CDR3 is TGCGCCAGCAGCTTGACAGGGGACAACTATGGCTACACCTTC.

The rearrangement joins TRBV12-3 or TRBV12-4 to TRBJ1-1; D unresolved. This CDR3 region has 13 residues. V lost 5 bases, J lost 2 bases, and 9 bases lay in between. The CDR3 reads CASSGKYNTEAFF. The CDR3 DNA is TGTGCCAGCAGTGGCAAATATAACACTGAAGCTTTCTTT.

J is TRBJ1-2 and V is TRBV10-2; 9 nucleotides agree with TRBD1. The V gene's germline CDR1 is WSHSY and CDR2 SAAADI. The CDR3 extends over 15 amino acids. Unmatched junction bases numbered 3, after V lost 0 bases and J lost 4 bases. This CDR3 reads CASSESVTGGYGYTF. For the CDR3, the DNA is TGCGCCAGCAGTGAGTCGGTGACAGGGGGCTATGGCTACACCTTC.

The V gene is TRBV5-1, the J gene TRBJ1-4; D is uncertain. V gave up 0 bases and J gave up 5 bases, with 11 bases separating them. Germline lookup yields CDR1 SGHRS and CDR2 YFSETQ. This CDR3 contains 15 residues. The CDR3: CASSLAGNPNEKLFF. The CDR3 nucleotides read TGCGCCAGCAGCTTGGCGGGGAACCCAAATGAAAAACTGTTTTTT.

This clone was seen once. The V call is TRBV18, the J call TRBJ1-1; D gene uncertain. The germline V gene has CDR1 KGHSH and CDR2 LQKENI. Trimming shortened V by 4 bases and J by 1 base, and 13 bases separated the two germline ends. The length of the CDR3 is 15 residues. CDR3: CASSLLNQENTEAFF. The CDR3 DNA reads TGTGCCAGCTCACTTCTAAACCAGGAGAACACTGAAGCTTTCTTT.

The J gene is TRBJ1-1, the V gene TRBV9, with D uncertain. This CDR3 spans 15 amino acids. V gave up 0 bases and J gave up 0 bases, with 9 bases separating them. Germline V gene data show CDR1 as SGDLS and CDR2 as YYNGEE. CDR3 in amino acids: CASSVVSALNTEAFF. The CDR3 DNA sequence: TGTGCCAGCAGCGTAGTTAGTGCGTTGAACACTGAAGCTTTCTTT.

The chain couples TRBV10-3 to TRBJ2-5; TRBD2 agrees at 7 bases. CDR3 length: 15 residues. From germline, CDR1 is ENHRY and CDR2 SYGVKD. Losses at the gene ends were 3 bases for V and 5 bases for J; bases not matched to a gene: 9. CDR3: CAISDYLGGRETQYF. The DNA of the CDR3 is TGTGCCATCAGTGATTATCTGGGAGGGCGCGAGACCCAGTACTTC.

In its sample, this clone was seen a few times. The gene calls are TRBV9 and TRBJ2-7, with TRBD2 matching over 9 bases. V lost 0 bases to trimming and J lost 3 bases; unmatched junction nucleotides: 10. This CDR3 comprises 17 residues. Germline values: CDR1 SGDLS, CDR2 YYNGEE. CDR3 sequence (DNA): TGTGCCAGCAGCGTAGCTACGAAGGGACTAGCAAGCTACGAGCAGTACTTC. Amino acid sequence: CASSVATKGLASYEQYF.

For the CDR3, the DNA is TGTGCCAGCAGTGGAAATCCGGGACAGTCCTCCTACGAGCAGTACTTC. Encoded protein: CASSGNPGQSSYEQYF. The V and J genes are TRBV6-1 and TRBJ2-7, with 7 bases aligning to TRBD1. Germline V gives CDR1 MNHNS, CDR2 SASEGT. With V trimmed by 4 bases and J by 0 bases, 9 bases remained unmatched. The CDR3 has 16 amino acids.

The CDR3 nucleotides are TGTGCCAGCAGTGAGGCTAGCGGGGGCCAAGAGACCCAGTACTTC. Protein: CASSEASGGQETQYF. This chain uses TRBV6-4 with TRBJ2-5; TRBD2 matches 10 bases. In germline, CDR1 is MRHNA, CDR2 SNTAGT. V lost 3 bases, J lost 1 base, and 2 bases stayed unmatched. This CDR3 spans 15 amino acids.

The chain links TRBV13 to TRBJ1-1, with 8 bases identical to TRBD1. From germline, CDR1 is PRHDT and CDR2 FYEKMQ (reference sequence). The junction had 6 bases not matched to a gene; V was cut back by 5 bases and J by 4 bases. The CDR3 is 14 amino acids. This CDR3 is CASSPPDRGTEAFF. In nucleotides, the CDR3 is TGTGCCAGCAGCCCCCCCGACAGGGGCACTGAAGCTTTCTTT.

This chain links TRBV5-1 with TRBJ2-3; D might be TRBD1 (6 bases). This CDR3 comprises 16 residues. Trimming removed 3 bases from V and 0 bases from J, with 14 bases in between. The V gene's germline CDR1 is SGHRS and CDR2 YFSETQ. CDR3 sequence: CASSSGQSTSTDTQYF. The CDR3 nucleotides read TGCGCCAGCAGCTCCGGACAGTCTACTAGCACAGATACGCAGTATTTT.

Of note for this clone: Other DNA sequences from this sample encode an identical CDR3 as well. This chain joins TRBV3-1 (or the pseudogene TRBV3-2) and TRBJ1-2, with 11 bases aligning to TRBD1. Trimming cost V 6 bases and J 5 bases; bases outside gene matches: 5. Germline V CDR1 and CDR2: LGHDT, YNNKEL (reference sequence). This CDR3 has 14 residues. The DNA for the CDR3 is TGTGCCAGCAGTCCCGGGACAGGGGGATATGGCTACACCTTC. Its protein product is CASSPGTGGYGYTF.